This paragraph reports one TCR beta chain. Its matching antigen is unknown. Sequenced by immunoSEQ multiplex PCR; TCRdb stores in-frame clones only, minus some. The table records around 100,000 clones, 70% to 90% of them present only once. These data come from a study of OX40 agonist ivuxolimab in advanced cancers. At the level of the study: The drug used for patients, ivuxolimab, was an agonistic anti-OX40 (CD134) antibody. Participants averaged about 60 years of age (range roughly 23 to 79) and were around 80% male. Two patients with cutaneous melanoma and one with hepatocellular carcinoma, three in total, showed partial responses. Findings and limits, study-wide: Expanded peripheral T cells had an undetermined antigen specificity.

Trimming cost V 4 bases and J 4 bases, with 10 bases left between them. There are 14 residues in the CDR3. Germline V lookup: CDR1 SGHNT, CDR2 YENEEA. The V and J genes are TRBV11-3 and TRBJ2-2; D remains ambiguous. Sample: CD4+ or CD8+ T cells sorted from blood, taken in a trial of the OX40 agonist ivuxolimab. The clonotype was recovered from an adult with an advanced solid tumor such as melanoma, head and neck, liver or kidney cancer. CDR3 nucleotide sequence: TGTGCCAGCAGCTCCTCTTTGAGCACCGGGGAGCTGTTTTTT. It specifies CASSSSLSTGELFF.